Following are 20 T cell receptor beta chains from one sample sequenced in a study of T cell repertoires in cytomegalovirus infection. What these receptors recognize is not known. TCRdb reprocessed the reads via MiXCR and lists one record per CDR3 protein. The data show approximately 110,000 distinct CDR3 sequences, about 32% seen once. Sequencing was performed on CD8+ T cells from cultured PBMCs, taken from culture after CMV antigen stimulation. These receptors were taken from a human donor in good health (CMV status not recorded). Some clones in this sample may be carry-over from other donors' samples.

The chain employs TRBV19 and TRBJ2-1, with D unclear. V was pared by 3 bases and J by 4 bases, with 1 base between. Germline V gives CDR1 LNHDA, CDR2 SQIVND (reference sequence). The CDR3 totals 11 residues. The CDR3 DNA is TGTGCCAGTAGTATGTACAATGAGCAGTTCTTC. Translation gives CASSMYNEQFF.

The chain carries TRBV28 and TRBJ2-1; D is ambiguous. Germline CDR1 MDHEN, CDR2 SYDVKM. The CDR3 contains 15 residues. Trimming shortened V by 7 bases and J by 0 bases, and 13 bases separated the two germline ends. The CDR3 DNA reads as TGTGCCAGCACCCTGTACTGGGGCTCCTACAATGAGCAGTTCTTC. As protein: CASTLYWGSYNEQFF.

This clonotype occurred many times. The CDR3 DNA reads TGTGCCAGCAGCGTAGTCCGGGACGGCGACTCCTACAATGAGCAGTTCTTC. Encoded protein: CASSVVRDGDSYNEQFF. The genes are TRBV7-8 and TRBJ2-1; perhaps D is TRBD1 or TRBD2 (5 bases each). The CDR3 has 17 residues. V was shortened by 5 bases and J by 0 bases, with 17 bases between the two germline ends. CDR1 is SGHVS, CDR2 FQNEAQ, per germline.

This clonotype has at least ten counts. This chain connects TRBV7-6 to TRBJ2-3; unclear D gene. The germline CDR1 and CDR2 sequences are SGHVS and FNYEAQ. Trimming removed 5 bases at V and 3 bases at J, with 15 bases between. The CDR3 is 15 residues long. CDR3 residues: CASSQTGRPTDTQYF. DNA for the CDR3: TGTGCCAGCAGCCAAACCGGTCGGCCAACAGATACGCAGTATTTT.

The gene calls are TRBV6-5 and TRBJ2-3; 10 bases agree with TRBD2. The J segment lost 4 bases and the V segment lost 4 bases, leaving 5 bases of the junction unmatched. Germline V gives CDR1 MNHEY, CDR2 SVGAGI. This CDR3 contains 15 residues. This CDR3 is CASSFTSGAPDTQYF. The CDR3 nucleotides read TGTGCCAGCAGTTTTACTAGCGGGGCCCCAGATACGCAGTATTTT.

In this sample, this clonotype turned up a few times. The CDR3 sequence: CASSQQNTEAFF. The CDR3 DNA sequence: TGTGCCAGCAGCCAGCAGAACACTGAAGCTTTCTTT. V is TRBV14 and J is TRBJ1-1; no clear D gene. CDR1 SGHDN and CDR2 FVKESK come from the germline V gene. CDR3 size: 12 residues. V dropped 3 bases and J dropped 1 base, with 3 bases sitting between them. The entire variable domain, with the rest obtained from reference TRBV14 and TRBJ1-1, is as follows: EAGVTQFPSHSVIEKGQTVTLRCDPISGHDNLYWYRRVMGKEIKFLLHFVKESKQDESGMPNNRFLAERTGGTYSTLKVQPAELEDSGVYFCASSQQNTEAFFGQGTRLTVV.

The chain has TRBV3-1 and TRBJ2-5; TRBD2 matches 9 bases. Looked up from germline, CDR1 is LGHDT and CDR2 is YNNKEL (reference sequence). This CDR3 is built from 17 residues. Trimming at V came to 2 bases and at J to 3 bases, leaving 10 bases not matched to a gene. CDR3 sequence (DNA): TGTGCCAGCAGCCAAATGAGGGCGGTAGCGGGGGAAGAGACCCAGTACTTC. Its protein is CASSQMRAVAGEETQYF.

The chain recombines TRBV4-1 with TRBJ1-4; weak D call: TRBD1 (5 bases). The V end was cut by 4 bases, the J end by 7 bases, with 16 bases between. This CDR3 has 15 amino acids. Germline assignment: CDR1 MGHRA and CDR2 YSYEKL. The CDR3 DNA reads as TGCGCCAGCAGCCTAAAAGTAGGGGTGCGTGAAAAACTGTTTTTT. Its translation is CASSLKVGVREKLFF.

The rearrangement uses TRBV5-8 and TRBJ2-4, with 9 positions matching TRBD1. The germline CDR1 and CDR2 sequences are SGHTS and YDEGEE. With 2 bases clipped from V and 6 bases from J, the junction kept 3 bases outside the gene matches. CDR3 size: 14 residues. Written as DNA, the CDR3 is TGTGCCAGCAGCTTCGGACAGGGGCTAAACATTCAGTACTTC. It yields the protein CASSFGQGLNIQYF.

The V and J genes are TRBV19 and TRBJ1-5; no definite D call. The CDR3 runs 13 residues. Trimming pared 10 bases from V and 2 bases from J, leaving 12 bases between. Germline CDR1 reads LNHDA; CDR2 reads SQIVND (reference sequence). The CDR3 loop reads CATLDGGNQPQHF. Here the CDR3 DNA reads TGTGCCACCCTGGACGGGGGCAATCAGCCCCAGCATTTT.

This clonotype was detected a few times. The chain carries TRBV7-9 and TRBJ2-7, with D unresolved. The CDR3 length is 15 residues. Germline loops: CDR1 SEHNR, CDR2 FQNEAQ (reference sequence). The V gene lost 1 base and the J gene lost 3 bases, with 13 bases spanning the gap. In DNA, the CDR3 is TGTGCCAGCAGCTTAGGTTCTAGTTTGAACTACGAGCAGTACTTC. This sequence encodes CASSLGSSLNYEQYF. Based on the CDR3 plus reference TRBV7-9 and TRBJ2-7, the full variable domain is DTGVSQNPRHKITKRGQNVTFRCDPISEHNRLYWYRQTLGQGPEFLTYFQNEAQLEKSRLLSDRFSAERPKGSFSTLEIQRTEQGDSAMYLCASSLGSSLNYEQYFGPGTRLTVT.

This clonotype has just a few counts. The chain has TRBV27 and TRBJ2-7, with no clear D. Deletions cut 6 bases from V and 3 bases from J, with 12 bases between. The CDR3 covers 13 residues. CDR1 MNHEY and CDR2 SMNVEV come from the germline V gene (reference sequence). CDR3 coding DNA: TGTGCCAGCAGCCGAAGCAGGCACTACGAGCAGTACTTC. Protein sequence: CASSRSRHYEQYF.

In its sample, this clonotype was seen a few times. The rearrangement links TRBV12-3 or TRBV12-4 to TRBJ2-5; 12 bases fit TRBD2. V gave up 6 bases and J gave up 0 bases; unmatched junction bases: 14. This CDR3 region has 19 residues. CDR3 region: CASSLVRLAGETNQETQYF. The CDR3 region has the DNA TGTGCCAGCAGCCTTGTACGACTAGCGGGGGAAACAAACCAAGAGACCCAGTACTTC.

The V call is TRBV7-2, the J call TRBJ1-2; D is ambiguous. The CDR3 runs 16 residues. The ends were cut back, 5 bases at V and 2 bases at J, with 18 bases in the middle. Germline V gene lookup returns CDR1 SGHTA and CDR2 FQGNSA. This chain's CDR3 is CASSLGPTIANYGYTF. The CDR3 bases are TGTGCCAGCAGCCTGGGCCCGACCATAGCGAACTATGGCTACACCTTC.

This clonotype has just a few counts. The V and J genes are TRBV4-1 and TRBJ2-7; tentatively, D is TRBD2 (6 bases). Germline V gene lookup returns CDR1 MGHRA and CDR2 YSYEKL. This CDR3 spans 17 amino acids. Trimming left V 3 bases short and J 2 bases short, with 20 bases between. DNA of the CDR3: TGCGCCAGCAGCCAGAACGCCTTAGGGGAGGCCCCCTACGAGCAGTACTTC. It encodes CASSQNALGEAPYEQYF.

This clonotype was counted many times. The chain links TRBV7-2 to TRBJ1-1, with D possibly being TRBD1 (6 bases). The V end was cut by 1 base, the J end by 2 bases, with 17 bases between. Germline V gene sequence: CDR1 SGHTA, CDR2 FQGNSA. The CDR3 sequence is 17 residues long. The DNA of the CDR3 is TGTGCCAGCAGCTTAGAAGTCGGTGGCAGGGGTAACACTGAAGCTTTCTTT. Translated: CASSLEVGGRGNTEAFF.

J is TRBJ1-5 and V is TRBV7-9; D is unresolved. Trimming removed 3 bases at V and 1 base at J, with 7 bases between. The CDR3 covers 14 residues. Germline V gene lookup returns CDR1 SEHNR and CDR2 FQNEAQ (reference sequence). CDR3 protein: CASSFGESNQPQHF. CDR3 DNA sequence: TGTGCCAGCAGCTTCGGGGAGAGCAATCAGCCCCAGCATTTT.

This clonotype was counted only a few times. The J gene is TRBJ2-1, the V gene TRBV6-2 or TRBV6-3; 13 bases are shared with TRBD2. With V trimmed by 2 bases and J by 4 bases, 14 bases remained unmatched. The CDR3 sequence is 20 residues long. The V gene's germline CDR1 is MNHEY and CDR2 SVGEGT. The chain's CDR3 is CASSYQNWTSGGRLYNEQFF. CDR3 DNA: TGTGCCAGCAGTTACCAAAACTGGACTAGCGGGGGCCGCCTTTACAATGAGCAGTTCTTC.

Ten or more counts support this clonotype. V usage is TRBV7-9 and J usage is TRBJ1-2; D possibly corresponds to TRBD1 (6 bases). Trimming cost V 1 base and J 4 bases, with 16 bases left between them. From germline, CDR1 is SEHNR and CDR2 FQNEAQ (reference sequence). The CDR3 runs 16 residues. The CDR3 sequence: CASSLVGAHHVYGYTF. The CDR3 DNA reads TGTGCCAGCAGCTTAGTGGGGGCGCATCATGTCTATGGCTACACCTTC.

This clonotype has a count of ten or more. The CDR3 loop reads CASSLVVLGIPKNIQYF. The CDR3 DNA is TGTGCCAGCAGCTTAGTGGTACTTGGGATACCCAAAAACATTCAGTACTTC. The chain employs TRBV7-9 and TRBJ2-4; no clear D gene. Trimming removed 1 base from V and 2 bases from J, with 15 bases in between. This CDR3 has 17 amino acids. Germline-derived CDR1 and CDR2 are SEHNR and FQNEAQ (reference sequence).